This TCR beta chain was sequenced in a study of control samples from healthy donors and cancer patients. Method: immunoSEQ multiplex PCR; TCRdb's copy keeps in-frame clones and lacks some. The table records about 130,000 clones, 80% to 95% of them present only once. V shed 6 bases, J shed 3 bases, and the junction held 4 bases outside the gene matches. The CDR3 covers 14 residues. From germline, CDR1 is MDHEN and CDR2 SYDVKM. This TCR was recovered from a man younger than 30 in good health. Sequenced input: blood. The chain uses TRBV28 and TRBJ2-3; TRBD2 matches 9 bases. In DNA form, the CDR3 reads TGTGCCAGCAGACTAGCGGGTATGACAGATACGCAGTATTTT. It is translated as CASRLAGMTDTQYF.